One and the same sample provided the 7 T cell receptor beta chains below, sequenced in a study of T cell repertoires in cytomegalovirus infection. TCRdb called the reads again in MiXCR, with one record for every CDR3 protein. The repertoire includes 740,000 or so distinct CDR3 sequences, under 40% of them detected once, and around 2.8% sits in the top ten. Material for sequencing was PBMCs. The receptors were sampled from a human donor in good health (CMV status not recorded). Some clones in this sample may be carry-over from other donors' samples.

This chain joins TRBV23-1 and TRBJ2-7, with D tentatively TRBD1 (6 bases). TRBV23-1 is marked as an open reading frame, function uncertain. The CDR3 loop spans 13 amino acids. Trimming stripped 7 bases from V and 0 bases from J, with 10 bases between. CDR3 nucleotide sequence: TGCGCCAGCACACGGACAGTCTCCTACGAGCAGTACTTC. This encodes CASTRTVSYEQYF.

In this sample, this clonotype turned up a few times. The chain's CDR3 is CASSPDAGVVNEQFF. CDR3 sequence (DNA): TGTGCCAGCAGCCCTGACGCGGGAGTCGTCAATGAGCAGTTCTTC. The chain couples TRBV7-2 to TRBJ2-1, with 7 positions matching TRBD2. Germline CDR1 and CDR2: SGHTA and FQGNSA. The CDR3 sequence is 15 residues long. V was pared by 5 bases and J by 6 bases, with 10 bases of the junction left unmatched.

The V call is TRBV4-1, the J call TRBJ2-2, with D unresolved. Trimming removed 0 bases from V and 4 bases from J, with 9 bases in between. Germline V CDR1 and CDR2: MGHRA, YSYEKL. This CDR3 has 15 residues. CDR3 region: CASSQDRAVTGELFF. Here the CDR3 DNA reads TGCGCCAGCAGCCAAGATCGGGCAGTCACCGGGGAGCTGTTTTTT.

V usage is TRBV6-6 and J usage is TRBJ1-4, with a weak D call TRBD1 (5 bases). Trimming took 2 bases from V and 7 from J, leaving 11 bases between them. Germline V gene sequence: CDR1 MNHNY, CDR2 SVGAGI (reference sequence). This CDR3 has 14 amino acids. CDR3: CASSYQGTGEKLFF. CDR3 nucleotide sequence: TGTGCCAGCAGTTACCAGGGAACCGGTGAAAAACTGTTTTTT.

This clonotype turned up a few times. The chain combines TRBV20-1 with TRBJ2-5; 8 bases are shared with TRBD2. The V gene end was trimmed by 6 bases and the J gene end by 5 bases; junction bases not matched to a gene: 11. CDR3 length equals 14 residues. CDR1 is DFQATT, CDR2 SNEGSKA, per germline (reference sequence). CDR3 DNA: TGCAGTGCACCGACTAGCGCTAAACGTGAGACCCAGTACTTC. Its protein product is CSAPTSAKRETQYF.

This chain uses TRBV20-1 with TRBJ2-5, with 9 bases fitting TRBD1. The CDR3 length is 14 residues. Germline V gives CDR1 DFQATT, CDR2 SNEGSKA (reference sequence). Germline trimming cut 3 bases from V and 7 bases from J; bases unmatched to any gene: 9. The CDR3 bases are TGCAGTGCTAGGGGGGACAGGGTGGTTGCGACCCAGTACTTC. This encodes CSARGDRVVATQYF.

Notes on this clonotype: A much larger clone lies one base from this, so it may be a read error. A read error is likely, as this CDR3 ends without the conserved phenylalanine or tryptophan. The V and J genes are TRBV6-5 and TRBJ2-3, with 14 bases aligning to TRBD2. Germline CDR1 is MNHEY and CDR2 is SVGAGI. The CDR3 loop spans 15 amino acids. Trimming took 2 bases from V and 5 from J; bases not matched to a gene: 0. This CDR3 is CASSYGTSGRDTQYL. In DNA form, the CDR3 reads TGTGCCAGCAGTTACGGGACTAGCGGGAGAGATACGCAGTATTTA.